This T cell receptor beta chain comes out of a study of cytomegalovirus exposure and HLA in healthy donors. In germline, CDR1 is LNHDA, CDR2 SQIVND (reference sequence). The CDR3 runs to 13 residues. Trimming took 6 bases from V and 8 from J, leaving 16 bases between them. This clone was seen only once. The primer mix had 60 Vbeta and 13 Jbeta primers. The data were produced by immunoSEQ multiplex PCR, yet TCRdb's version contains in-frame clones alone and is incomplete. The sample has under 150,000 clones, just under 80% seen once; the top ten hold around 1.9%. The chain carries TRBV19 and TRBJ1-1, with D uncertain. This sequence originates from a woman in her thirties or forties in good health and CMV-seronegative. Sequences were obtained from PBMCs. CDR3 nucleotide sequence: TGTGCCAGTAGAAATCTGCGGGATTCAGAAGCTTTCTTT. Translating gives CASRNLRDSEAFF. Full variable domain (outside the CDR3, taken from reference TRBV19 and TRBJ1-1): DGGITQSPKYLFRKEGQNVTLSCEQNLNHDAMYWYRQDPGQGLRLIYYSQIVNDFQKGDIAEGYSVSREKKESFPLTVTSAQKNPTAFYLCASRNLRDSEAFFGQGTRLTVV.